A selection of T cell receptor beta chains follows, all from one sample in a study of molecular identifiers for immune sequencing clone quantification. TCRdb re-called the PCR reads with MiXCR, one entry per CDR3 protein. Among about 640,000 distinct CDR3 sequences listed, about 20% were seen once. Sequencing input: naive CD8+ T cells from blood, with Jurkat cell RNA spiked in. The source of these receptors is a human donor in good health. Some libraries in this study had Jurkat cell RNA spiked in. The CDR3 runs from the conserved cysteine through the conserved F or W.

v_call: TRBV27; j_call: TRBJ2-7; cdr3_aa: CASSLWTGSYEQYF
v_call: TRBV20-1; j_call: TRBJ2-1; cdr3_aa: CSAPGGRGGGINEQFF
v_call: TRBV15; j_call: TRBJ2-2; cdr3_aa: CATSRPPQSQGTGELFF
v_call: TRBV28; j_call: TRBJ1-4; cdr3_aa: CASSLVGVRYIPNEKLFF
v_call: TRBV7-8; j_call: TRBJ2-5; cdr3_aa: CASSLVERGAQETQHF
v_call: TRBV12-3/TRBV12-4; j_call: TRBJ2-7; cdr3_aa: CATGSSGIAYEQYF
v_call: TRBV7-9; j_call: TRBJ2-2; cdr3_aa: CASSRTPGNSGELFF
v_call: TRBV29-1; j_call: TRBJ2-7; cdr3_aa: CSVSLGGWTSDPLGEEQYF
v_call: TRBV12-3/TRBV12-4; j_call: TRBJ1-1; cdr3_aa: CASGPGLNTEAFF
v_call: TRBV10-3; j_call: TRBJ2-5; cdr3_aa: CATRGTGETQYF
v_call: TRBV28; j_call: TRBJ1-6; cdr3_aa: CASSLDGDYSPLHF
v_call: TRBV10-3; j_call: TRBJ1-1; cdr3_aa: CAISESISGNAEAFF
v_call: TRBV29-1; j_call: TRBJ2-7; cdr3_aa: CSVGAGTYSYEQYF
v_call: TRBV24-1; j_call: TRBJ2-1; cdr3_aa: CATSENGGGNEQFF
v_call: TRBV24-1; j_call: TRBJ2-2; cdr3_aa: CATSGQGNTGELFF
v_call: TRBV7-2; j_call: TRBJ2-1; cdr3_aa: CASSLTVNEQFF
v_call: TRBV7-2; j_call: TRBJ1-3; cdr3_aa: CASSQVAGEGNTIYF
v_call: TRBV19; j_call: TRBJ1-2; cdr3_aa: CASTDRDRGPNYGYTF
v_call: TRBV4-1; j_call: TRBJ1-1; cdr3_aa: CASSHQDSLNTEAFF
v_call: TRBV2; j_call: TRBJ2-3; cdr3_aa: CATSGLAGPDTQYF
v_call: TRBV5-5; j_call: TRBJ1-1; cdr3_aa: CASSADNLNTEAFF
v_call: TRBV7-9; j_call: TRBJ2-3; cdr3_aa: CASSTSTGGGADTQYF
v_call: TRBV7-2; j_call: TRBJ1-3; cdr3_aa: CASSWGGGNTIYF
v_call: TRBV6-2/TRBV6-3; j_call: TRBJ2-7; cdr3_aa: CASSYSAGFNEQYF
v_call: TRBV7-8; j_call: TRBJ2-3; cdr3_aa: CASSGTGTLTDTQYF
v_call: TRBV4-1; j_call: TRBJ1-2; cdr3_aa: CASSQTTGNYGYTF
v_call: TRBV28; j_call: TRBJ2-2; cdr3_aa: CASRATGELFF
v_call: TRBV28; j_call: TRBJ1-2; cdr3_aa: CASTGTGENYGYTF
v_call: TRBV7-8; j_call: TRBJ2-1; cdr3_aa: CASSSRTEQFF
v_call: TRBV12-3/TRBV12-4; j_call: TRBJ2-1; cdr3_aa: CASSFGTSGGGNNEQFF
v_call: TRBV12-3/TRBV12-4; j_call: TRBJ1-6; cdr3_aa: CASSHWQGLVENSPLHF
v_call: TRBV9; j_call: TRBJ1-1; cdr3_aa: CASSPQGDSTEAFF
v_call: TRBV28; j_call: TRBJ2-7; cdr3_aa: CASSAVVRGSYEQYF
v_call: TRBV20-1; j_call: TRBJ2-7; cdr3_aa: CSARSLAGESYEQYF
v_call: TRBV18; j_call: TRBJ2-1; cdr3_aa: CASSPPTTYNEQFF
v_call: TRBV5-6; j_call: TRBJ2-3; cdr3_aa: CASSLSSGWSTDTQYF
v_call: TRBV20-1; j_call: TRBJ2-7; cdr3_aa: CSARSTSGYEQYF
v_call: TRBV19; j_call: TRBJ1-5; cdr3_aa: CASSTLQGIQPQHF
v_call: TRBV6-2/TRBV6-3; j_call: TRBJ2-2; cdr3_aa: CASSLTGSGVLGELFF
v_call: TRBV6-5; j_call: TRBJ2-2; cdr3_aa: CASSYSSAGTGELFF
v_call: TRBV3-1; j_call: TRBJ2-1; cdr3_aa: CASSSTGTHDCGTTRDEQFF
v_call: TRBV7-9; j_call: TRBJ2-7; cdr3_aa: CASSLGLAGVSSYEQYF
v_call: TRBV27; j_call: TRBJ1-4; cdr3_aa: CASRRLESEKLFF
v_call: TRBV20-1; j_call: TRBJ2-7; cdr3_aa: CSATADVGGGYEQYF
v_call: TRBV29-1; j_call: TRBJ2-1; cdr3_aa: CSGTGGAEQFF
v_call: TRBV19; j_call: TRBJ2-2; cdr3_aa: CASSTTGPSAGELFF
v_call: TRBV3-1; j_call: TRBJ1-1; cdr3_aa: CASSQGGQGAMNTEAFF
v_call: TRBV24-1; j_call: TRBJ2-2; cdr3_aa: CATSGLAGHTNTGELSF
v_call: TRBV30; j_call: TRBJ2-7; cdr3_aa: CAGGAYPYEQYF
v_call: TRBV9; j_call: TRBJ2-3; cdr3_aa: CASSAQGAIVADTQYF
v_call: TRBV5-8; j_call: TRBJ1-1; cdr3_aa: CASSLAGRGRAEAFF
v_call: TRBV19; j_call: TRBJ2-7; cdr3_aa: CAISFAGTPNSYEQYF
v_call: TRBV12-3/TRBV12-4; j_call: TRBJ2-7; cdr3_aa: CASGTGTGVEQYF
v_call: TRBV29-1; j_call: TRBJ2-5; cdr3_aa: CSVEDLTLGRQETQYF